Listed here are 25 T cell receptor beta chains from one sample, sequenced in a study of cytomegalovirus exposure and HLA in healthy donors. Researchers ran the PCR with 60 Vbeta and 13 Jbeta primers. Clones were sequenced by immunoSEQ multiplex PCR, and TCRdb holds only the in-frame ones, with some missing. This sample has more than 100,000 clones, with more than 70% found just once. Sample: PBMCs. These receptors were collected from a male donor in good health and CMV-seronegative.

This clone was seen only once. The chain's CDR3 is CASSLGGGLNEQFF. The CDR3 DNA is TGTGCCAGCAGTTTAGGCGGGGGCCTCAATGAGCAGTTCTTC. The chain employs TRBV27 and TRBJ2-1, with D perhaps matching TRBD2 (7 bases). The CDR3 length is 14 residues. Germline V gene data show CDR1 as MNHEY and CDR2 as SMNVEV (reference sequence). Trimming pared 2 bases from V and 6 bases from J, leaving 11 bases between.

The V call is TRBV30, the J call TRBJ2-3; a possible D gene is TRBD2 (6 bases). The CDR3 is 11 residues long. V lost 3 bases and J 6 bases, leaving 7 bases between the germline ends. Germline CDR1 is GTSNPN and CDR2 is SVGIG (reference sequence). The CDR3 coding sequence is TGTGCCTGGAGCGCGGGGGATACGCAGTATTTT. This codes for CAWSAGDTQYF.

Note on this clone: The same CDR3 also results from other DNA sequences found in this sample. V and J are TRBV19 and TRBJ2-5; possibly TRBD2 for D (6 bases). V was shortened by 5 bases and J by 7 bases, with 11 bases between the two germline ends. The CDR3 is 12 residues long. The V gene's germline CDR1 is LNHDA and CDR2 SQIVND (reference sequence). The CDR3 protein is CASSPRGSTQYF. The CDR3 region has the DNA TGTGCCAGTAGTCCCCGGGGGTCGACCCAGTACTTC.

This clone was counted a few times. This chain uses TRBV9 with TRBJ2-7; tentatively, D is TRBD2 (7 bases). There are 14 residues in the CDR3. The V gene's germline CDR1 is SGDLS and CDR2 YYNGEE. V was cut by 3 bases and J by 5 bases, with 15 bases left in between. In DNA form, the CDR3 reads TGTGCCAGCAGCGACGGGGGGCGTAACCACGAGCAGTACTTC. This encodes CASSDGGRNHEQYF. Together with reference TRBV9 and TRBJ2-7, the CDR3 gives the full variable domain: DSGVTQTPKHLITATGQRVTLRCSPRSGDLSVYWYQQSLDQGLQFLIQYYNGEERAKGNILERFSAQQFPDLHSELNLSSLELGDSALYFCASSDGGRNHEQYFGPGTRLTVT.

The V and J genes are TRBV19 and TRBJ2-3; 9 bases agree with TRBD1. Losses at the gene ends were 4 bases for V and 3 bases for J; bases not matched to a gene: 8. Germline-derived CDR1 and CDR2 are LNHDA and SQIVND (reference sequence). This CDR3 is built from 16 residues. The CDR3 region has the DNA TGTGCCAGTAGTACCTATGGGACAGGGCGAACAGATACGCAGTATTTT. It translates to CASSTYGTGRTDTQYF.

The chain joins TRBV30 to TRBJ2-5, with 9 nucleotides matching TRBD1. The CDR3 runs to 12 residues. V shed 3 bases, J shed 5 bases, and the junction held 1 base outside the gene matches. Germline loops: CDR1 GTSNPN, CDR2 SVGIG (reference sequence). In DNA form, the CDR3 reads TGTGCCTGGAGACAGGGGGCTGAGACCCAGTACTTC. Its translation is CAWRQGAETQYF. Together with reference TRBV30 and TRBJ2-5, the CDR3 gives the full variable domain: SQTIHQWPATLVQPVGSPLSLECTVEGTSNPNLYWYRQAAGRGLQLLFYSVGIGQISSEVPQNLSASRPQDRQFILSSKKLLLSDSGFYLCAWRQGAETQYFGPGTRLLVL.

V and J are TRBV18 and TRBJ1-6; TRBD1 might be the D (5 bases). Trimming took off 6 bases at V and 8 bases at J, with 17 bases between the two ends. The CDR3 has 15 residues. Germline CDR1 is KGHSH and CDR2 is LQKENI. The CDR3 loop is CASSQGGGSDSPLHF. In DNA form, the CDR3 reads TGTGCCAGCTCTCAAGGCGGGGGAAGCGATTCACCCCTCCACTTT.

CDR3 in DNA: TGTGCCAGCAGCCCTTGGGCCAGCGGGGGTTCCTACGAGCAGTACTTC. It translates to CASSPWASGGSYEQYF. The chain joins TRBV11-2 to TRBJ2-7; 8 bases match TRBD2. V dropped 5 bases and J dropped 1; count of bases not matched to a gene: 10. The germline gives CDR1 SGHAT, CDR2 FQNNGV. The CDR3 totals 16 residues.

This chain links TRBV6-1 with TRBJ2-3; 8 bases are shared with TRBD2. J gave up 4 bases and V 4 bases, and 19 bases lay outside the gene matches. Germline assignment: CDR1 MNHNS and CDR2 SASEGT. This CDR3 region has 19 residues. The chain's CDR3 is CASSAPMGSSGPPPDTQYF. The DNA of the CDR3 is TGTGCCAGCAGTGCCCCAATGGGATCTAGCGGGCCCCCCCCAGATACGCAGTATTTT.

This clone was observed once. V is TRBV6-6 and J is TRBJ2-2; D ambiguous. This CDR3 is 10 amino acids long. Trimming took off 8 bases at V and 6 bases at J, with 4 bases between the two ends. The V gene's germline CDR1 is MNHNY and CDR2 SVGAGI (reference sequence). The CDR3, as DNA: TGTGCCAGCCTGTCCGGGGAGCTGTTTTTT. Protein product: CASLSGELFF.

The chain couples TRBV5-6 to TRBJ2-1; D call uncertain. Between the trimmed V and J ends, which lost 1 base and 2 bases, there was a span of 7 bases. CDR1 SGHDT and CDR2 YYEEEE come from the germline V gene. This CDR3 spans 14 amino acids. The CDR3, as DNA: TGTGCCAGCAGCTTGTTAGAGGCCTACAATGAGCAGTTCTTC. Translated, it gives CASSLLEAYNEQFF.

This chain links TRBV6-5 with TRBJ2-5, with D maybe TRBD2 (6 bases). Trimming stripped 2 bases from V and 5 bases from J, with 15 bases between. Germline CDR1 is MNHEY and CDR2 is SVGAGI. CDR3 length: 15 residues. CDR3 sequence reads: CASSYVGGVGETQYF. CDR3 in DNA: TGTGCCAGCAGTTACGTGGGGGGAGTGGGCGAGACCCAGTACTTC.

On this clone itself: This specimen includes other DNA sequences encoding the same CDR3. The rearrangement links TRBV2 to TRBJ1-1; weak D call: TRBD1 (6 bases). V dropped 3 bases and J dropped 10 bases, with 21 bases sitting between them. This CDR3 has 15 residues. Per germline, CDR1 SNHLY and CDR2 FYNNEI. CDR3 coding DNA: TGTGCCAGCAGTGAGTATCAGGGGCCTTCAAGGGGAGCTTTCTTT. Protein: CASSEYQGPSRGAFF. The whole variable domain, remainder taken from reference TRBV2 and TRBJ1-1, is EPEVTQTPSHQVTQMGQEVILRCVPISNHLYFYWYRQILGQKVEFLVSFYNNEISEKSEIFDDQFSVERPDGSNFTLKIRSTKLEDSAMYFCASSEYQGPSRGAFFGQGTRLTVV.

The chain carries TRBV19 and TRBJ2-1; the D gene is possibly TRBD1 (6 bases). The V gene's germline CDR1 is LNHDA and CDR2 SQIVND (reference sequence). Trimming left V 3 bases short and J 7 bases short, with 13 bases between. This CDR3 has 14 amino acids. The CDR3 loop reads CASSIGQGLNEQFF. In DNA form, the CDR3 reads TGTGCCAGTAGTATTGGCCAGGGGTTAAATGAGCAGTTCTTC.

The chain combines TRBV5-1 with TRBJ2-7, with 7 bases that match TRBD1. Germline-derived CDR1 and CDR2 are SGHRS and YFSETQ. The CDR3 contains 13 residues. J was trimmed by 3 bases and V by 4 bases; bases with no gene match: 4. The CDR3 DNA reads TGCGCCAGCAGCCCGACAGGGTACTACGAGCAGTACTTC. This gives the protein CASSPTGYYEQYF.

J is TRBJ2-7 and V is TRBV15, with D perhaps matching TRBD1 (7 bases). There are 14 residues in the CDR3. V was cut by 0 bases and J by 6 bases, with 12 bases left in between. Looked up from germline, CDR1 is LNHNV and CDR2 is YYDKDF (reference sequence). CDR3 region: CATSRDWQGGEQYF. In DNA form, the CDR3 reads TGTGCCACCAGCAGAGATTGGCAGGGGGGCGAGCAGTACTTC.

The chain is built from TRBV7-2 and TRBJ2-1; TRBD2 matches at 14 bases. CDR3 length: 16 residues. Germline loops: CDR1 SGHTA, CDR2 FQGNSA. Unmatched junction bases numbered 8, after V lost 5 bases and J lost 8 bases. The CDR3 protein is CASSPRLAGGPHEQFF. The DNA of the CDR3 is TGTGCCAGCAGCCCCCGACTAGCGGGGGGGCCACATGAGCAGTTCTTC.

This chain uses TRBV7-2 with TRBJ2-5, with 11 bases that match TRBD1. This CDR3 is built from 16 residues. The V gene's germline CDR1 is SGHTA and CDR2 FQGNSA. The ends lost 2 bases at V and 4 bases at J; junction bases unmatched: 6. The CDR3 coding sequence is TGTGCCAGCAGCTTATCCCGGACAGGGGGCCGAGAGACCCAGTACTTC. It encodes CASSLSRTGGRETQYF. Combining the CDR3 with reference TRBV7-2 and TRBJ2-5 gives the whole variable domain GAGVSQSPSNKVTEKGKDVELRCDPISGHTALYWYRQSLGQGLEFLIYFQGNSAPDKSGLPSDRFSAERTGGSVSTLTIQRTQQEDSAVYLCASSLSRTGGRETQYFGPGTRLLVL.

The rearrangement joins TRBV5-4 to TRBJ2-1; 10 bases line up with TRBD2. CDR3 length: 15 residues. Germline CDR1 SGHNT, CDR2 YYREEE (reference sequence). The V gene end was trimmed by 0 bases and the J gene end by 8 bases; junction bases not matched to a gene: 5. The CDR3 DNA reads as TGTGCCAGCAGCTTGGAGAGCGGGGGGGCGTATGAGCAGTTCTTC. It specifies CASSLESGGAYEQFF.

The chain is built from TRBV9 and TRBJ1-6; TRBD1 agrees at 7 bases. Losses at the gene ends were 0 bases for V and 10 bases for J; bases not matched to a gene: 7. The CDR3 extends over 15 amino acids. Per the germline V gene, CDR1 is SGDLS and CDR2 is YYNGEE. CDR3 amino acids: CASSVVETGLSPLHF. CDR3 DNA: TGTGCCAGCAGCGTAGTGGAGACAGGGTTGTCACCCCTCCACTTT. Combining the CDR3 with reference TRBV9 and TRBJ1-6 gives the whole variable domain DSGVTQTPKHLITATGQRVTLRCSPRSGDLSVYWYQQSLDQGLQFLIQYYNGEERAKGNILERFSAQQFPDLHSELNLSSLELGDSALYFCASSVVETGLSPLHFGNGTRLTVT.

The chain is built from TRBV25-1 and TRBJ1-1, with D maybe TRBD1 (5 bases). CDR1 MGHDK and CDR2 SYGVNS come from the germline V gene. The CDR3 extends over 14 amino acids. V shed 3 bases and J shed 7 bases, with 15 bases lying between them. The DNA for the CDR3 is TGTGCCAGCAGTGATAGGGTGGGTGACAGTGAAGCTTTCTTT. Translation gives CASSDRVGDSEAFF. The variable domain in full, completed from reference TRBV25-1 and TRBJ1-1, reads EADIYQTPRYLVIGTGKKITLECSQTMGHDKMYWYQQDPGMELHLIHYSYGVNSTEKGDLSSESTVSRIRTEHFPLTLESARPSHTSQYLCASSDRVGDSEAFFGQGTRLTVV.

V gene TRBV11-2 combines with J gene TRBJ2-5; TRBD2 agrees at 13 bases. Losses at the gene ends were 0 bases for V and 5 bases for J; bases not matched to a gene: 6. The CDR3 has 17 residues. In germline, CDR1 is SGHAT, CDR2 FQNNGV. The CDR3 DNA sequence: TGTGCCAGCAGCTTAGACTGGGGACTAGCGGGAAGTGAGACCCAGTACTTC. It yields the protein CASSLDWGLAGSETQYF.

This clone was counted a few times. This chain uses TRBV6-5 with TRBJ1-6; 7 bases line up with TRBD1. The length of the CDR3 is 15 residues. CDR1 and CDR2 (germline): MNHEY, SVGAGI. V lost 6 bases to trimming and J lost 7 bases; unmatched junction nucleotides: 9. The CDR3 sequence is CASRNPGQTNSPLHF. The DNA for the CDR3 is TGTGCCAGCAGAAACCCGGGACAGACCAATTCACCCCTCCACTTT.

The V gene is TRBV7-6, the J gene TRBJ2-2; D may be TRBD2 (6 bases). This CDR3 is built from 15 residues. Germline CDR1 SGHVS, CDR2 FNYEAQ. Trimming took 5 bases from V and 7 from J, leaving 17 bases between them. CDR3 DNA: TGTGCCAGCAGCCCCGGTCCGGGGCGGGGCGGGGAGCTGTTTTTT. The encoded protein is CASSPGPGRGGELFF.

The CDR3 loop is CASSQESNQPQHF. CDR3 DNA sequence: TGTGCCAGCAGCCAGGAGAGCAATCAGCCCCAGCATTTT. The rearrangement joins TRBV16 to TRBJ1-5; D is unresolved. The CDR3 is 13 amino acids. Trimming stripped 3 bases from V and 1 base from J, with 4 bases between. Germline assignment: CDR1 KGHSY and CDR2 FQNENV.